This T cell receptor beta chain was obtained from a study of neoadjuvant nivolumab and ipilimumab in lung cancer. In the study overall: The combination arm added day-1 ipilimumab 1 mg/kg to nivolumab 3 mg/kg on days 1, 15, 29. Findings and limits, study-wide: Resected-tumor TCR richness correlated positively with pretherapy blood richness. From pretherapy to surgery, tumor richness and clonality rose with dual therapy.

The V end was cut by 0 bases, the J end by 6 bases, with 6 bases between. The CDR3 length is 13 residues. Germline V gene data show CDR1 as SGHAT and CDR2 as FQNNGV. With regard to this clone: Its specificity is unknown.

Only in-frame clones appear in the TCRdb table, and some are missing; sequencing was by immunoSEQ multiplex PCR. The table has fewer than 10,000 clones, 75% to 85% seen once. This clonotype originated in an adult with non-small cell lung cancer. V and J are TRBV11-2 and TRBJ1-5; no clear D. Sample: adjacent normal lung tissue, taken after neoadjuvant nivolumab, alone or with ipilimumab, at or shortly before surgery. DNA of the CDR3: TGTGCCAGCAGCTTAGATCAGATTCAGCCCCAGCATTTT. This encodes CASSLDQIQPQHF.